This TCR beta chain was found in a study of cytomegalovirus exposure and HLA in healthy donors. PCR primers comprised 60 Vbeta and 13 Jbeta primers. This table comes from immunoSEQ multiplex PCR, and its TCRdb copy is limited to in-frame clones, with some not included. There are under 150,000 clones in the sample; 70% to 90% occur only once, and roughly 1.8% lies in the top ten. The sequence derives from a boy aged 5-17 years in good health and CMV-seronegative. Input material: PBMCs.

CDR3 DNA sequence: TGTGCCAGCTCCCCGAGACAAAACTATGGCTACACCTTC. This sequence encodes CASSPRQNYGYTF. The chain recombines TRBV18 with TRBJ1-2; D not resolved. The CDR3 sequence is 13 residues long. V lost 6 bases, J lost 2 bases, and 10 bases lay in between. Germline lookup yields CDR1 KGHSH and CDR2 LQKENI.